A selection of T cell receptor beta chains follows, all from one sample in a study of T-cell memory formation after mild COVID-19. TCRdb processed the 5' RACE reads anew with MiXCR; each CDR3 protein has one entry. The repertoire holds 110,000 to 150,000 distinct CDR3 sequences, with 14% as singletons. The source material was PBMCs or a T cell subset sorted from them (not recorded which). Receptors originate from an adult woman who had mild COVID-19 (a few samples of this study predate the infection). Cell type and time point are not known. CDR3s include the opening cysteine and the closing phenylalanine or tryptophan. The D gene is left open where the match is weak. Clone size, where shown, is once, few, many, or a class for clones that have expanded.

V gene	J gene	D gene	clone size	CDR3 protein	CDR3 DNA
TRBV5-1	TRBJ1-4	.	.	CASSTLPGRLDEKLFF	TGCGCCAGCAGCACTCTACCGGGACGACTAGATGAAAAACTGTTTTTT
TRBV14	TRBJ1-5	.	.	CASSQAGRNQPQHF	TGTGCCAGCAGCCAAGCAGGGCGCAATCAGCCCCAGCATTTT
TRBV10-3	TRBJ2-7	.	many	CAIAGKGASYEQYF	TGTGCCATCGCCGGAAAGGGAGCCTCCTACGAGCAGTACTTC
TRBV12-3/TRBV12-4	TRBJ1-1	.	few	CASSLGLDFTTEAFF	TGTGCCAGCAGTTTAGGGTTGGACTTCACCACTGAAGCTTTCTTT
TRBV7-3	TRBJ2-3	.	many	CASSLIAGIRDTQYF	TGTGCCAGCAGCTTAATTGCGGGAATAAGGGATACGCAGTATTTT
TRBV10-3	TRBJ2-1	TRBD2	many	CAISEWLAGYNEQFF	TGTGCCATCAGTGAGTGGTTAGCGGGTTACAATGAGCAGTTCTTC
TRBV19	TRBJ1-1	.	once	CASSMPTEAFF	TGTGCCAGTAGTATGCCCACTGAAGCTTTCTTT
TRBV14	TRBJ1-1	.	.	CASSPGRAEAFF	TGTGCCAGCAGCCCAGGACGGGCGGAAGCTTTCTTT
TRBV4-2	TRBJ2-3	.	.	CASSHAGGGPTDTQYF	TGTGCCAGCAGCCACGCTGGGGGGGGGCCCACAGATACGCAGTATTTT
TRBV6-5	TRBJ2-7	TRBD1	.	CASSYRGQAYEQYF	TGTGCCAGCAGTTACAGGGGACAGGCCTACGAGCAGTACTTC
TRBV7-9	TRBJ2-3	.	few	CASSLGFGQPSLTDTQYF	TGTGCCAGCAGCTTAGGATTCGGACAGCCTTCACTCACAGATACGCAGTATTTT
TRBV29-1	TRBJ1-2	TRBD1	.	CSTSEGGGNGYTF	TGCAGCACCAGTGAAGGGGGCGGAAATGGCTACACCTTC
TRBV6-5	TRBJ2-3	TRBD2	.	CASSSHGAGGSTDTQYF	TGTGCCAGCAGTTCACACGGGGCGGGGGGGAGCACAGATACGCAGTATTTT
TRBV4-1	TRBJ1-1	.	.	CASSQDQTLGTEAFF	TGCGCCAGCAGCCAAGACCAGACCTTGGGCACTGAAGCTTTCTTT
TRBV5-6	TRBJ2-7	.	few	CASRLGVGGEQYF	TGTGCCAGCAGACTCGGGGTAGGAGGGGAGCAGTACTTC
TRBV6-6	TRBJ2-1	TRBD2	few	CASSYSTSGSNEQFF	TGTGCCAGCAGTTACTCGACTAGCGGGAGCAATGAGCAGTTCTTC
TRBV6-6	TRBJ2-3	TRBD2	many	CASSYSAGGREDTQYF	TGTGCCAGCAGTTACTCGGCGGGAGGGAGGGAAGATACGCAGTATTTT
TRBV12-3/TRBV12-4	TRBJ2-3	.	.	CASSLIGERSSTDTQYF	TGTGCCAGCAGTCTTATAGGCGAAAGGTCTAGCACAGATACGCAGTATTTT
TRBV12-3/TRBV12-4	TRBJ2-2	.	.	CASSLAPGRSNTGELFF	TGTGCCAGCAGTTTAGCGCCCGGGCGATCGAACACCGGGGAGCTGTTTTTT
TRBV12-3/TRBV12-4	TRBJ2-1	.	.	CASSPTEAPYNEQFF	TGTGCCAGCAGCCCCACAGAGGCCCCCTACAATGAGCAGTTCTTC
TRBV2	TRBJ2-1	TRBD2	.	CASSYPATSGRDNEQFF	TGTGCCAGCAGTTATCCCGCTACTAGCGGGAGGGATAATGAGCAGTTCTTC
TRBV2	TRBJ2-1	.	.	CASLTPGQLYNEQFF	TGTGCCAGCCTAACCCCAGGACAGCTCTACAATGAGCAGTTCTTC
TRBV19	TRBJ2-3	.	.	CATLTPDTQYF	TGTGCCACCCTGACACCAGATACGCAGTATTTT
TRBV5-1	TRBJ1-5	.	.	CASSPKGPRILAGNQPQHF	TGCGCCAGCAGCCCTAAGGGGCCGAGAATATTGGCGGGTAATCAGCCCCAGCATTTT
TRBV4-1	TRBJ1-1	TRBD1	few	CASSQDEGQENTEAFF	TGCGCCAGCAGCCAAGATGAGGGACAGGAGAACACTGAAGCTTTCTTT
TRBV12-3/TRBV12-4	TRBJ1-1	.	.	CASSLVGTYDMNTEAFF	TGTGCCAGCAGTTTGGTTGGGACGTACGACATGAACACTGAAGCTTTCTTT
TRBV9	TRBJ2-2	.	.	CASSVSPGSGAGELFF	TGTGCCAGCAGCGTATCCCCGGGCTCCGGGGCCGGGGAGCTGTTTTTT
TRBV7-9	TRBJ2-1	TRBD2	many	CASIYLGLAADNEQFF	TGTGCCAGCATCTACCTGGGACTAGCGGCAGATAATGAGCAGTTCTTC
TRBV7-9	TRBJ1-4	.	.	CASSLGVFDEKLFF	TGTGCCAGCAGCTTAGGGGTTTTCGATGAAAAACTGTTTTTT
TRBV15	TRBJ1-1	.	few	CATSRDSGRTEAFF	TGTGCCACCAGCAGAGATTCGGGACGCACTGAAGCTTTCTTT
TRBV20-1	TRBJ1-2	.	.	CSVMDERRYYGYTF	TGCAGTGTTATGGACGAACGGAGGTACTATGGCTACACCTTC
TRBV12-3/TRBV12-4	TRBJ1-3	.	.	CASTQRGLNTIYF	TGTGCCAGCACCCAAAGGGGTTTAAACACCATATATTTT
TRBV2	TRBJ1-4	.	few	CASSEFRTGAANEKLFF	TGTGCCAGCAGTGAATTTAGGACGGGGGCAGCTAATGAAAAACTGTTTTTT
TRBV29-1	TRBJ1-2	.	few	CSVDGQLSWGGYTF	TGCAGCGTCGACGGACAGCTCTCCTGGGGTGGCTACACCTTC
TRBV24-1	TRBJ2-5	.	.	CATSDPVTEAPQETQYF	TGTGCCACCAGTGACCCGGTTACGGAGGCACCCCAAGAGACCCAGTACTTC
TRBV7-8	TRBJ1-1	TRBD1	few	CASSSVGDRGGTEAFF	TGTGCCAGCAGCTCAGTAGGGGACAGGGGAGGTACTGAAGCTTTCTTT
TRBV4-1	TRBJ2-7	TRBD1	few	CASSQGDRDHEQYF	TGCGCCAGCAGCCAAGGGGACAGGGACCACGAGCAGTACTTC
TRBV3-1	TRBJ2-2	TRBD2	few	CASSQPLAGLTGELFF	TGTGCCAGCAGCCAACCCCTAGCGGGACTGACCGGGGAGCTGTTTTTT
TRBV7-6	TRBJ2-5	.	many	CASSEGGSGMETQYF	TGTGCCAGCAGCGAGGGGGGGAGCGGTATGGAGACCCAGTACTTC
TRBV25-1	TRBJ1-1	.	.	CASSELGVNAFF	TGTGCCAGCAGTGAATTAGGGGTTAACGCTTTCTTT
TRBV24-1	TRBJ2-1	TRBD2	few	CATSDPGTSGHNEQFF	TGTGCCACCAGTGATCCTGGGACTAGCGGGCACAATGAGCAGTTCTTC
TRBV9	TRBJ2-7	.	few	CASSPYPGSYEQYF	TGTGCCAGCAGCCCTTATCCCGGGTCATACGAGCAGTACTTC
TRBV29-1	TRBJ2-7	.	many	CSVEGRGSSYEQYF	TGCAGCGTTGAAGGTAGAGGGAGCTCCTACGAGCAGTACTTC
TRBV6-5	TRBJ1-1	.	few	CATGAQPMNTEAFF	TGTGCCACCGGGGCACAGCCTATGAACACTGAAGCTTTCTTT
TRBV25-1	TRBJ1-1	.	.	CASSEWTGTEAFF	TGTGCCAGCAGTGAATGGACGGGCACTGAAGCTTTCTTT
TRBV7-9	TRBJ1-1	.	.	CASSTGGTEAFF	TGTGCCAGCAGTACGGGGGGCACTGAAGCTTTCTTT
TRBV4-2	TRBJ1-1	TRBD1	.	CASSHTAGQAPTEAFF	TGTGCCAGCAGCCATACCGCGGGACAGGCGCCCACTGAAGCTTTCTTT
TRBV7-8	TRBJ2-7	.	few	CASSLQDGSSREQYF	TGTGCCAGCAGCCTACAGGACGGGTCCTCGCGCGAGCAGTACTTC
TRBV7-2	TRBJ2-1	.	few	CASTLRLDHNEQFF	TGTGCCAGCACCCTAAGGTTGGATCACAATGAGCAGTTCTTC
TRBV4-1	TRBJ1-1	.	few	CASSHSTGSMAFF	TGCGCCAGCAGCCACTCGACAGGTAGCATGGCTTTCTTT
TRBV7-2	TRBJ2-1	.	.	CASSRTDNEQFF	TGTGCCAGCAGCCGGACGGACAATGAGCAGTTCTTC
TRBV29-1	TRBJ1-1	.	many	CSVVVTEAFF	TGCAGCGTTGTGGTCACTGAAGCTTTCTTT
TRBV12-3/TRBV12-4	TRBJ2-1	.	.	CASSLSGRNNEQFF	TGTGCCAGCAGTTTGTCGGGGCGGAACAATGAGCAGTTCTTC
TRBV13	TRBJ2-5	.	.	CASSLWGEETQYF	TGTGCCAGCAGCTTATGGGGCGAAGAGACCCAGTACTTC
TRBV7-6	TRBJ2-3	.	many	CASSSPWGTDTQYF	TGTGCCAGCAGCTCCCCCTGGGGCACAGATACGCAGTATTTT
TRBV12-3/TRBV12-4	TRBJ1-1	.	.	CASSFEVNVRGADSLNTEAFF	TGTGCCAGCAGTTTTGAAGTTAATGTGCGGGGGGCTGATTCGCTGAACACTGAAGCTTTCTTT